Each of the 30 T cell receptor beta chains below was sequenced from the same sample in a study of shared clonotypes between healthy human individuals. Assay used: immunoSEQ multiplex PCR; TCRdb lists only in-frame clones, some missing. The data hold 2 million to 2.5 million clones, with 90% to 97% observed a single time. Specimen: naive CD4+ T cells sorted from blood. As for subset: CD45RA+ positively selected. Receptor source: a man between 18 and 35 years old in good health.

The chain uses TRBV7-9 and TRBJ1-1, with D possibly matching TRBD1 (6 bases). Trimming pared 7 bases from V and 1 base from J, leaving 19 bases between. In germline, CDR1 is SEHNR, CDR2 FQNEAQ (reference sequence). The CDR3 sequence is 16 residues long. CDR3 sequence: CASTTGPGAANTEAFF. In nucleotides, the CDR3 is TGTGCCAGCACGACGGGGCCGGGGGCAGCGAACACTGAAGCTTTCTTT. Full variable domain (remainder filled in from reference TRBV7-9 and TRBJ1-1): DTGVSQNPRHKITKRGQNVTFRCDPISEHNRLYWYRQTLGQGPEFLTYFQNEAQLEKSRLLSDRFSAERPKGSFSTLEIQRTEQGDSAMYLCASTTGPGAANTEAFFGQGTRLTVV.

On this clone: Different DNA sequences within this sample yield the same CDR3. The chain is built from TRBV5-1 and TRBJ1-4; tentatively, D is TRBD1 (5 bases). This CDR3 contains 14 residues. Between the trimmed V and J ends, which lost 3 bases and 2 bases, there was a span of 8 bases. Germline V gene lookup returns CDR1 SGHRS and CDR2 YFSETQ. The CDR3 loop reads CASSSGGTNEKLFF. CDR3 nucleotide sequence: TGCGCCAGCAGCTCGGGGGGTACTAATGAAAAACTGTTTTTT.

The CDR3 loop reads CASSPDRGLGEQYF. Here the CDR3 DNA reads TGTGCCAGCAGCCCGGACAGGGGGCTCGGAGAGCAGTACTTC. This chain connects TRBV7-2 to TRBJ2-7, with 11 bases aligning to TRBD1. Germline V CDR1 and CDR2: SGHTA, FQGNSA. The CDR3 sequence is 14 residues long. Germline trimming cut 5 bases from V and 7 bases from J; bases unmatched to any gene: 7.

The CDR3 sequence: CASSQDRVYSSYNSPLHF. For the CDR3, the DNA is TGCGCCAGCAGCCAAGATAGGGTTTACAGCTCCTATAATTCACCCCTCCACTTT. The chain links TRBV4-1 to TRBJ1-6; D unclear. Trimming removed 0 bases at V and 0 bases at J, with 12 bases between. The CDR3 runs 18 residues. CDR1 MGHRA and CDR2 YSYEKL come from the germline V gene.

This sequence joins TRBV5-8 and TRBJ2-7, with 7 bases that match TRBD2. The V segment lost 4 bases and the J segment 4 bases; nucleotides outside the gene matches: 11. The V gene's germline CDR1 is SGHTS and CDR2 YDEGEE. There are 15 residues in the CDR3. CDR3 sequence (DNA): TGTGCCAGCAGCAGCGGGGAGGGAGCATTTTACGAGCAGTACTTC. Translation: CASSSGEGAFYEQYF.

The V and J genes are TRBV6-5 and TRBJ1-5; possible D gene TRBD1, 5 bases. The length of the CDR3 is 13 residues. Germline lookup yields CDR1 MNHEY and CDR2 SVGAGI. V lost 5 bases, J lost 3 bases, and 8 bases lay in between. The CDR3 nucleotides are TGTGCCAGCAGTCCCGGGACCAATCAGCCCCAGCATTTT. Amino acids: CASSPGTNQPQHF.

J is TRBJ2-7 and V is TRBV7-2, with a possible D match to TRBD2 (5 bases). CDR3 length equals 15 residues. The V end lost 0 bases, the J end lost 2 bases, and 11 bases lay between the germline ends. The germline V gene encodes CDR1 SGHTA and CDR2 FQGNSA. CDR3 DNA sequence: TGTGCCAGCAGCTTAGCAGCGGAAGGGACCTACGAGCAGTACTTC. It is translated as CASSLAAEGTYEQYF.

In the case of this clone: Other DNA sequences in the sample encode the same CDR3. The rearrangement joins TRBV6-5 to TRBJ2-3, with 13 bases identical to TRBD2. V shed 5 bases, J shed 3 bases, and the junction held 2 bases outside the gene matches. The CDR3 spans 15 residues. Germline CDR1 and CDR2: MNHEY and SVGAGI. CDR3 amino acids: CASSPGLAGTDTQYF. In DNA form, the CDR3 reads TGTGCCAGCAGTCCGGGACTAGCGGGGACAGATACGCAGTATTTT.

This sequence joins TRBV29-1 and TRBJ2-2; the D call may be TRBD1 or TRBD2 (5 bases each). This CDR3 spans 14 amino acids. The germline CDR1 and CDR2 sequences are SQVTM and ANQGSEA. CDR3 sequence: CSVKDGTDTGELFF. CDR3 nucleotides: TGCAGTGTTAAGGACGGGACGGACACCGGGGAGCTGTTTTTT.

The chain uses TRBV6-1 and TRBJ1-5, with 7 nucleotides matching TRBD1. The CDR3 has 16 amino acids. Germline V gives CDR1 MNHNS, CDR2 SASEGT. Germline trimming cut 2 bases from V and 8 bases from J; bases unmatched to any gene: 12. CDR3 DNA sequence: TGTGCCAGCAGTGAAACTTACTCAGGGGGGGGTGAGCCCCAGCATTTT. It specifies CASSETYSGGGEPQHF.

The rearrangement uses TRBV27 and TRBJ1-6, with 8 bases identical to TRBD1. CDR1 is MNHEY, CDR2 SMNVEV, per germline (reference sequence). Trimming cost V 2 bases and J 6 bases; bases outside gene matches: 6. CDR3 size: 16 residues. The DNA for the CDR3 is TGTGCCAGCAGTTTAGGGGGACAGGTTCTTAATTCACCCCTCCACTTT. It codes for CASSLGGQVLNSPLHF.

The chain carries TRBV6-6 and TRBJ1-2; weak D call: TRBD1 (5 bases). Deletions cut 8 bases from V and 6 bases from J, with 13 bases between. Germline V gene data show CDR1 as MNHNY and CDR2 as SVGAGI (reference sequence). The CDR3 sequence is 12 residues long. The CDR3 bases are TGTGCCAGCGCCTTGGGGCCGGATGGCTACACCTTC. Translating it yields CASALGPDGYTF.

The rearrangement links TRBV30 to TRBJ1-5; D gene uncertain. Per the germline V gene, CDR1 is GTSNPN and CDR2 is SVGIG (reference sequence). V was pared by 2 bases and J by 5 bases, with 19 bases between. The length of the CDR3 is 16 residues. As DNA, the CDR3 is TGTGCCTGGAGTTACCAGCCGGGATGGCCTTATCAGCCCCAGCATTTT. Translation: CAWSYQPGWPYQPQHF.

The chain joins TRBV11-2 to TRBJ1-4, with 8 bases aligning to TRBD1. This CDR3 contains 17 residues. V lost 1 base and J lost 6; bases outside the gene matches: 10. Germline V gene lookup returns CDR1 SGHAT and CDR2 FQNNGV. The CDR3 DNA follows: TGTGCCAGCAGCTTAGTAAAGAGGACAGGGCAGGATGAAAAACTGTTTTTT. It codes for CASSLVKRTGQDEKLFF.

V gene TRBV30 combines with J gene TRBJ1-2, with 9 nucleotides matching TRBD1. Germline CDR1 is GTSNPN and CDR2 is SVGIG (reference sequence). This CDR3 contains 13 residues. J lost 7 bases, V lost 2 bases, and 5 bases had no gene match. The CDR3 is CAWSITGGLGYTF. Here the CDR3 DNA reads TGTGCCTGGAGTATTACAGGGGGCCTTGGCTACACCTTC.

This sequence joins TRBV10-2 and TRBJ2-1; 7 nucleotides align to TRBD2. This CDR3 has 17 amino acids. V was clipped by 8 bases and J by 1 base; unmatched bases: 14. Germline V gene data show CDR1 as WSHSY and CDR2 as SAAADI. CDR3 amino acids: CASRSPAGAGSYNEQFF. In DNA form, the CDR3 reads TGCGCCAGCCGAAGTCCGGCGGGAGCAGGGTCCTACAATGAGCAGTTCTTC.

The genes are TRBV9 and TRBJ1-2; D ambiguous. Germline V gives CDR1 SGDLS, CDR2 YYNGEE. The V end lost 2 bases, the J end lost 5 bases, and 16 bases lay between the germline ends. The CDR3 extends over 15 amino acids. CDR3 sequence: CASSVSSVASYGYTF. CDR3 coding DNA: TGTGCCAGCAGCGTCTCCTCAGTGGCTTCTTATGGCTACACCTTC.

The chain couples TRBV12-5 to TRBJ2-5; no firm D call. The germline V gene has CDR1 LGHNT and CDR2 FRNRAP. This CDR3 contains 15 residues. Trimming cost V 5 bases and J 7 bases, with 20 bases left between them. The CDR3 here is CASGDPTCFGATQYF. The CDR3 region has the DNA TGTGCTAGTGGTGATCCCACATGTTTTGGCGCGACCCAGTACTTC.

The chain links TRBV18 to TRBJ2-1, with 9 bases that match TRBD1. The CDR3 sequence is 14 residues long. J lost 8 bases, V lost 3 bases, and 5 bases had no gene match. Germline assignment: CDR1 KGHSH and CDR2 LQKENI. CDR3 coding DNA: TGTGCCAGCTCACCGTCACAGGGGGCCTATGAGCAGTTCTTC. Protein sequence: CASSPSQGAYEQFF.

The J gene is TRBJ1-5, the V gene TRBV2; 7 bases align to TRBD1. Germline-derived CDR1 and CDR2 are SNHLY and FYNNEI. The CDR3 has 12 amino acids. The J segment lost 9 bases and the V segment lost 6 bases, leaving 5 bases of the junction unmatched. The chain's CDR3 is CASRTGILPQHF. The CDR3, as DNA: TGTGCCAGCAGGACAGGGATTTTGCCCCAGCATTTT.

The CDR3 nucleotides read TGTGCCACCAGCTCTACAGGACCTAGAGGGACCCAGTACTTC. This gives the protein CATSSTGPRGTQYF. The chain uses TRBV15 and TRBJ2-5; TRBD1 might be the D (5 bases). Germline CDR1 and CDR2: LNHNV and YYDKDF (reference sequence). V gave up 5 bases and J gave up 7 bases, with 17 bases separating them. This CDR3 has 14 amino acids.

This clone came up once. V usage is TRBV6-4 and J usage is TRBJ2-7, with D perhaps matching TRBD1 (5 bases). The CDR3 consists of 14 residues. V lost 4 bases to trimming and J lost 7 bases, with 17 bases between them. Germline loops: CDR1 MRHNA, CDR2 SNTAGT. DNA for the CDR3: TGTGCCAGCAGTGTAAGTCCGGAGTCAGGGGAGCAGTACTTC. Protein sequence: CASSVSPESGEQYF.

As for this clone: Additional DNA sequences in this sample encode the identical CDR3. This chain connects TRBV28 to TRBJ1-2, with 9 bases lining up with TRBD1. V was pared by 4 bases and J by 4 bases, with 7 bases of the junction left unmatched. This CDR3 spans 15 amino acids. CDR1 is MDHEN and CDR2 is SYDVKM in the germline V gene. The CDR3 nucleotides read TGTGCCAGCAGTTCGGGACAGGGTGTTGCCTATGGCTACACCTTC. Translation: CASSSGQGVAYGYTF.

This chain joins TRBV6-5 and TRBJ2-7; possible D gene TRBD1, 5 bases. The length of the CDR3 is 13 residues. Germline-derived CDR1 and CDR2 are MNHEY and SVGAGI. Trimming stripped 6 bases from V and 6 bases from J, with 15 bases between. The DNA of the CDR3 is TGTGCCAGCAGGTTGGATGTAGGGGCCGAGCAGTACTTC. Its translation: CASRLDVGAEQYF.

This CDR3 reads CASSLGDRARETQYF. As DNA, the CDR3 is TGTGCCAGCAGCTTGGGGGACAGGGCTAGGGAGACCCAGTACTTC. The chain uses TRBV5-4 and TRBJ2-5, with 9 bases aligning to TRBD1. With 0 bases clipped from V and 5 bases from J, the junction kept 5 bases outside the gene matches. CDR3 length: 15 amino acids. Per the germline V gene, CDR1 is SGHNT and CDR2 is YYREEE (reference sequence).

The J gene is TRBJ2-7, the V gene TRBV7-2; 11 nucleotides match TRBD1. The V segment lost 2 bases and the J segment 5 bases; nucleotides outside the gene matches: 5. Germline V lookup: CDR1 SGHTA, CDR2 FQGNSA. This CDR3 comprises 15 residues. The CDR3 loop is CASSLSGQGGNEQYF. CDR3 coding DNA: TGTGCCAGCAGCTTATCGGGACAGGGGGGGAACGAGCAGTACTTC.

The chain recombines TRBV11-2 with TRBJ2-7, with TRBD2 matching over 9 bases. The germline gives CDR1 SGHAT, CDR2 FQNNGV. CDR3 length equals 17 residues. Germline trimming cut 1 base from V and 3 bases from J; bases unmatched to any gene: 10. The CDR3 nucleotides are TGTGCCAGCAGCTTAGGATTCGGGCTAGCGGGGATCTACGAGCAGTACTTC. Amino acid sequence: CASSLGFGLAGIYEQYF.

The sample holds one count of this clone. CDR3 in amino acids: CASSQGLGTDTQYF. The DNA for the CDR3 is TGTGCCAGCAGCCAGGGACTTGGCACAGATACGCAGTATTTT. This chain connects TRBV14 to TRBJ2-3; D might be TRBD2 (6 bases). The CDR3 length is 14 residues. The V end was cut by 3 bases, the J end by 1 base, with 8 bases between. From germline, CDR1 is SGHDN and CDR2 FVKESK.

The chain uses TRBV4-2 and TRBJ2-4; 14 bases align to TRBD2. With 4 bases clipped from V and 0 bases from J, the junction kept 8 bases outside the gene matches. This CDR3 contains 19 residues. In germline, CDR1 is LGHNA, CDR2 YNFKEQ. Written as DNA, the CDR3 is TGTGCCAGCAGCCCCTGGACTAGCGGGGGGTCTCTAGCCAAAAACATTCAGTACTTC. Its translation: CASSPWTSGGSLAKNIQYF.

The count of this clone is one. V usage is TRBV10-1 and J usage is TRBJ2-3, with 8 bases fitting TRBD2. Germline CDR1 is WNHNN and CDR2 is SYGVQD (reference sequence). The length of the CDR3 is 16 residues. The V segment lost 2 bases and the J segment 3 bases; nucleotides outside the gene matches: 7. The CDR3 spells CASSENPTSDTDTQYF. CDR3 nucleotide sequence: TGCGCCAGCAGTGAGAACCCGACTAGCGATACAGATACGCAGTATTTT.